This is a list of T cell receptor beta chains from one sample in a study of OX40 agonist ivuxolimab in advanced cancers. Method: immunoSEQ multiplex PCR; TCRdb's copy keeps in-frame clones and lacks some. Of 30,000 to 40,000 clones listed, 90% to 95% are singletons. The specimen comprised CD4+ or CD8+ T cells sorted from blood, sampled in a trial of the OX40 agonist ivuxolimab. All receptors derive from an adult with an advanced solid tumor such as melanoma, head and neck, liver or kidney cancer. The CDR3 runs from the conserved cysteine through the conserved F or W. A D gene is named only where the DNA matches it firmly. Only some rows state a clone size, as once, few, many or a class for expanded clones.

>TRBJ2-7|NA|TRBV2|TRBD2|16
CASSDVTSGLSYEQYF
TGTGCCAGCAGTGATGTGACTAGCGGACTCTCCTACGAGCAGTACTTC
>TRBJ2-4|NA|TRBV6-1|TRBD2|18
CASSEQKTSGLAKNIQYF
TGTGCCAGCAGTGAACAAAAGACTAGCGGACTAGCCAAAAACATTCAGTACTTC
>TRBJ2-7|NA|TRBV9|TRBD1|15
CASSVGSGGSYEQYF
TGTGCCAGCAGCGTAGGTTCAGGGGGCTCCTACGAGCAGTACTTC
>TRBJ2-7|NA|TRBV7-9|NA|13
CASSLTATYEQYF
TGTGCCAGCAGCTTAACGGCCACCTACGAGCAGTACTTC
>TRBJ2-5|NA|TRBV25-1|TRBD2|14
CASSDLGLQETQYF
TGTGCCAGCAGTGATCTGGGACTACAAGAGACCCAGTACTTC
>TRBJ2-3|NA|TRBV5-4|TRBD1|15
CASSLAQGASDTQYF
TGTGCCAGCAGCTTGGCCCAGGGGGCTTCAGATACGCAGTATTTT
>TRBJ1-1|NA|TRBV6-6|NA|15
CASTLRGEANTEAFF
TGTGCCAGCACCTTACGGGGGGAGGCGAACACTGAAGCTTTCTTT
>TRBJ2-1|NA|TRBV9|TRBD2|17
CASSVGGSGGRDNEQFF
TGTGCCAGCAGCGTAGGAGGTAGCGGGGGCCGCGACAATGAGCAGTTCTTC
>TRBJ2-7|NA|TRBV28|NA|14
CASRPREGRYEQYF
TGTGCCAGCAGACCTCGTGAGGGGCGGTACGAGCAGTACTTC
>TRBJ2-1|NA|TRBV29-1|TRBD1|12
CSVDRTGLEQFF
TGCAGCGTGGATAGGACAGGGTTGGAGCAGTTCTTC
>TRBJ2-3|NA|TRBV9|NA|14
CASTDEGRTDTQYF
TGTGCCAGTACCGACGAGGGACGCACAGATACGCAGTATTTT
>TRBJ2-3|once|TRBV18|TRBD2|16
CASSPGAGGIGDTQYF
TGTGCCAGCTCACCAGGAGCGGGAGGGATAGGAGATACGCAGTATTTT
>TRBJ2-3|NA|TRBV19|NA|12
CASRDSPDTQYF
TGTGCCAGTAGGGACAGCCCAGATACGCAGTATTTT